Listed here are 29 T cell receptor beta chains from one sample, sequenced in a study of blood T cell repertoires in COVID-19. The data were produced by immunoSEQ multiplex PCR, yet TCRdb's version contains in-frame clones alone and is incomplete. The table has under 65,000 clones, about 72% seen once. What was sequenced was PBMCs or T cells enriched from blood (not recorded which). These receptors originate from a woman between 45 and 65 years old with acute COVID-19.

The CDR3 protein is CASRSPRTGVCGNQPQHF. CDR3 nucleotides: TGTGCAAGTCGCTCCCCGAGGACAGGGGTTTGTGGCAATCAGCCCCAGCATTTT. The rearrangement uses TRBV12-2 and TRBJ1-5; the listed D gene, TRBD1, was not tested against the DNA. TRBV12-2 is a pseudogene locus. The CDR3 length is 18 residues.

This clone was seen a few times. The rearrangement uses TRBV5-1 and TRBJ2-1; maybe TRBD1 (6 bases). V lost 0 bases and J 8 bases, leaving 15 bases between the germline ends. CDR3 length equals 15 residues. In germline, CDR1 is SGHRS, CDR2 YFSETQ. CDR3 in DNA: TGCGCCAGCAGCTTGGGGCTAGCTGAGGGGGATGAGCAGTTCTTC. It codes for CASSLGLAEGDEQFF.

The CDR3 sequence: CASSPTGGSYGYTF. The CDR3 DNA is TGTGCCAGCAGCCCGACAGGGGGCTCCTATGGCTACACCTTC. The rearrangement joins TRBV7-9 to TRBJ1-2; TRBD1 matches at 10 bases. Trimming took 5 bases from V and 4 from J; bases not matched to a gene: 4. This CDR3 spans 14 amino acids. Per germline, CDR1 SEHNR and CDR2 FQNEAQ (reference sequence).

This sequence joins TRBV10-3 and TRBJ2-7; 10 bases match TRBD1. The CDR3 consists of 14 residues. Per the germline V gene, CDR1 is ENHRY and CDR2 is SYGVKD. V shed 3 bases and J 2 bases; nucleotides not matched to a gene: 1. The CDR3 DNA sequence: TGTGCCATCAGTGACGGGACAGGGGCCTACGAGCAGTACTTC. It specifies CAISDGTGAYEQYF.

The chain employs TRBV7-9 and TRBJ1-1, with 7 nucleotides matching TRBD1. The germline gives CDR1 SEHNR, CDR2 FQNEAQ (reference sequence). J lost 4 bases, V lost 5 bases, and 10 bases had no gene match. The CDR3 totals 15 residues. The CDR3 DNA reads as TGTGCCAGCAGCCCGGACAGGACTTGGGGCACTGAAGCTTTCTTT. It specifies CASSPDRTWGTEAFF.

In DNA, the CDR3 is TGTGCCTGGAGGGGGACAGGGGCTTTGGGCACTGAAGCTTTCTTT. Translated, it gives CAWRGTGALGTEAFF. This rearrangement joins TRBV30 to TRBJ1-1; the match to TRBD1 covers 10 bases. Germline V gives CDR1 GTSNPN, CDR2 SVGIG (reference sequence). The CDR3 totals 15 residues. The V segment lost 3 bases and the J segment 4 bases; nucleotides outside the gene matches: 8. Drawing the rest from reference TRBV30 and TRBJ1-1, the complete variable domain is SQTIHQWPATLVQPVGSPLSLECTVEGTSNPNLYWYRQAAGRGLQLLFYSVGIGQISSEVPQNLSASRPQDRQFILSSKKLLLSDSGFYLCAWRGTGALGTEAFFGQGTRLTVV.

This sequence joins TRBV19 and TRBJ1-1, with 7 bases lining up with TRBD1. The CDR3 contains 13 residues. Losses at the gene ends were 4 bases for V and 5 bases for J; bases not matched to a gene: 4. The germline V gene encodes CDR1 LNHDA and CDR2 SQIVND (reference sequence). The CDR3 DNA reads as TGTGCCAGTAGTAGGTCCAGGGGGACTGAAGCTTTCTTT. Its translation is CASSRSRGTEAFF.

The chain links TRBV7-6 to TRBJ1-6; TRBD1 might be the D (5 bases). CDR3 length: 14 amino acids. V shed 1 base and J shed 9 bases, with 10 bases lying between them. The V gene's germline CDR1 is SGHVS and CDR2 FNYEAQ. The DNA of the CDR3 is TGTGCCAGCAGCTTAGGGCAGGGTAGTTCACCCCTCCACTTT. Translation: CASSLGQGSSPLHF.

V is TRBV3-1 (or the pseudogene TRBV3-2) and J is TRBJ2-1; TRBD2 aligns across 13 bases. V shed 4 bases, J shed 12 bases, and the junction held 9 bases outside the gene matches. Germline lookup yields CDR1 LGHDT and CDR2 YNNKEL (reference sequence). The CDR3 contains 15 residues. As DNA, the CDR3 is TGTGCCAGCAGCCGAGGACTAGCGGGGGTTTATAGGCAGTTCTTC. It is translated as CASSRGLAGVYRQFF.

This sequence joins TRBV7-9 and TRBJ2-3; perhaps TRBD1 as D (6 bases). This CDR3 contains 15 residues. CDR1 and CDR2 (germline): SEHNR, FQNEAQ (reference sequence). Trimming stripped 5 bases from V and 1 base from J, with 13 bases between. This CDR3 reads CASSADRKRTDTQYF. CDR3 coding DNA: TGTGCCAGCAGCGCGGACAGAAAACGCACAGATACGCAGTATTTT. The entire variable domain, with the rest obtained from reference TRBV7-9 and TRBJ2-3, is as follows: DTGVSQNPRHKITKRGQNVTFRCDPISEHNRLYWYRQTLGQGPEFLTYFQNEAQLEKSRLLSDRFSAERPKGSFSTLEIQRTEQGDSAMYLCASSADRKRTDTQYFGPGTRLTVL.

The chain carries TRBV5-1 and TRBJ2-2; 11 nucleotides line up with TRBD1. Germline lookup yields CDR1 SGHRS and CDR2 YFSETQ. The CDR3 spans 16 residues. The V gene end was trimmed by 4 bases and the J gene end by 6 bases; junction bases not matched to a gene: 8. DNA of the CDR3: TGCGCCAGCAGCGACTTTTCGGGACAGGGGGCCGGGGAGCTGTTTTTT. This sequence encodes CASSDFSGQGAGELFF.

CDR3 region: CASSGGGGYTF. The CDR3 bases are TGTGCCAGCAGTGGCGGTGGTGGCTACACCTTC. This chain uses TRBV2 with TRBJ1-2; D unresolved. In germline, CDR1 is SNHLY, CDR2 FYNNEI. The V gene lost 4 bases and the J gene lost 7 bases, with 7 bases spanning the gap. The CDR3 consists of 11 residues.

The chain employs TRBV18 and TRBJ2-5, with a possible D match to TRBD1 (6 bases). The CDR3 covers 15 residues. Between the trimmed V and J ends, which lost 6 bases and 5 bases, there was a span of 19 bases. CDR1 is KGHSH and CDR2 is LQKENI in the germline V gene. The chain's CDR3 is CASSRFGQREETQYF. The CDR3 coding sequence is TGTGCCAGCTCCCGATTCGGACAGCGCGAGGAGACCCAGTACTTC.

This chain links TRBV11-2 with TRBJ1-1; unclear D gene. The CDR3 runs to 15 residues. Trimming removed 5 bases at V and 3 bases at J, with 16 bases between. The germline V gene encodes CDR1 SGHAT and CDR2 FQNNGV. The CDR3 spells CASSQRVYGDTEAFF. The CDR3 coding sequence is TGTGCCAGCAGCCAGAGGGTCTACGGAGACACTGAAGCTTTCTTT. The full variable domain, rest sourced from reference TRBV11-2 and TRBJ1-1, is EAGVAQSPRYKIIEKRQSVAFWCNPISGHATLYWYQQILGQGPKLLIQFQNNGVVDDSQLPKDRFSAERLKGVDSTLKIQPAKLEDSAVYLCASSQRVYGDTEAFFGQGTRLTVV.

The chain recombines TRBV24-1 with TRBJ2-1; no clear D. The germline gives CDR1 KGHDR, CDR2 SFDVKD. This CDR3 is built from 14 residues. The V end lost 1 base, the J end lost 12 bases, and 15 bases lay between the germline ends. CDR3 region: CATSDFNPPYSQFF. In DNA, the CDR3 is TGTGCCACCAGTGATTTTAATCCCCCCTACTCGCAGTTCTTC.

The chain employs TRBV10-3 and TRBJ2-1; TRBD2 aligns across 13 bases. This CDR3 is built from 16 residues. With 5 bases clipped from V and 2 bases from J, the junction kept 3 bases outside the gene matches. CDR1 and CDR2 from the germline V gene are ENHRY and SYGVKD. CDR3 residues: CAISFGLAGAYNEQFF. CDR3 nucleotide sequence: TGTGCCATCAGTTTCGGACTAGCGGGGGCCTACAATGAGCAGTTCTTC.

The chain employs TRBV11-1 and TRBJ1-2; 7 bases are a match to TRBD1. The V segment lost 3 bases and the J segment 6 bases; nucleotides outside the gene matches: 4. The CDR3 runs to 13 residues. Germline values: CDR1 SGHAT, CDR2 FQDESV (reference sequence). In DNA, the CDR3 is TGTGCCAGCAGCTTTGAAAGGGGGCATGGCTACACCTTC. It is translated as CASSFERGHGYTF.

This sequence joins TRBV6-2 or TRBV6-3 and TRBJ2-3, with 10 bases aligning to TRBD2. V trimming: 6 bases; J trimming: 4 bases; junction bases outside the gene matches: 13. Germline CDR1 is MNHEY and CDR2 is SVGEGT. The CDR3 consists of 17 residues. The CDR3 DNA is TGTGCCAGCAGCTCCTTCTTTACTAGCGGGGTCGCAGATACGCAGTATTTT. This gives the protein CASSSFFTSGVADTQYF.

This clone showed up just once. This chain joins TRBV10-3 and TRBJ1-2, with 8 bases fitting TRBD1. Germline trimming cut 5 bases from V and 4 bases from J; bases unmatched to any gene: 6. The length of the CDR3 is 14 residues. Germline V gene data show CDR1 as ENHRY and CDR2 as SYGVKD. The CDR3 DNA reads TGTGCCATCAGTTTCTCAGGGGGCAGCTATGGCTACACCTTC. Translation gives CAISFSGGSYGYTF.

The chain employs TRBV28 and TRBJ1-1; D remains ambiguous. Germline loops: CDR1 MDHEN, CDR2 SYDVKM. This CDR3 has 14 amino acids. The V end lost 2 bases, the J end lost 7 bases, and 14 bases lay between the germline ends. The CDR3 here is CASSLGGRRHEAFF. The CDR3 bases are TGTGCCAGCAGTTTAGGTGGACGGAGGCATGAAGCTTTCTTT.

The CDR3 protein is CASSSGDYGYTF. The CDR3 DNA is TGTGCCAGCAGCTCAGGGGATTATGGCTACACCTTC. This chain links TRBV2 with TRBJ1-2, with D perhaps matching TRBD1 (6 bases). With 6 bases removed from V and 5 bases from J, the gap between germline ends came to 10 bases. The CDR3 is 12 amino acids. CDR1 and CDR2 (germline): SNHLY, FYNNEI.

The genes are TRBV7-9 and TRBJ1-2; D gene uncertain. This CDR3 is 16 amino acids long. Germline V CDR1 and CDR2: SEHNR, FQNEAQ (reference sequence). Trimming stripped 5 bases from V and 3 bases from J, with 19 bases between. The CDR3 region is CASSPAPRHRYYGYTF. The CDR3 DNA reads as TGTGCCAGCAGCCCTGCGCCCCGACACAGATACTATGGCTACACCTTC. The full variable domain, in which reference TRBV7-9 and TRBJ1-2 provide the parts outside the CDR3, is DTGVSQNPRHKITKRGQNVTFRCDPISEHNRLYWYRQTLGQGPEFLTYFQNEAQLEKSRLLSDRFSAERPKGSFSTLEIQRTEQGDSAMYLCASSPAPRHRYYGYTFGSGTRLTVV.

The chain uses TRBV7-8 and TRBJ2-1; 7 bases map to TRBD2. Looked up from germline, CDR1 is SGHVS and CDR2 is FQNEAQ. This CDR3 contains 14 residues. With 10 bases clipped from V and 8 bases from J, the junction kept 14 bases outside the gene matches. CDR3 nucleotides: TGTGCCAACGGGGACCCCGGGGGGTCCGATGAGCAGTTCTTC. As protein: CANGDPGGSDEQFF.

This clone was detected only once. The chain is built from TRBV5-1 and TRBJ2-5, with 9 bases lining up with TRBD1. With V trimmed by 3 bases and J by 1 base, 4 bases remained unmatched. CDR3 length equals 15 residues. CDR1 and CDR2 from the germline V gene are SGHRS and YFSETQ. The CDR3 sequence: CASSSPGQGQETQYF. The DNA for the CDR3 is TGCGCCAGCAGCTCTCCGGGACAGGGCCAAGAGACCCAGTACTTC.

J is TRBJ2-1 and V is TRBV30, with 10 bases fitting TRBD2. The V and J ends lost 1 base and 5 bases, in that order; junction bases with no gene match: 5. Germline values: CDR1 GTSNPN, CDR2 SVGIG (reference sequence). The CDR3 sequence is 15 residues long. In DNA, the CDR3 is TGTGCCTGGAGTGACCCGGGACTAGCGAACAATGAGCAGTTCTTC. Translated: CAWSDPGLANNEQFF. The entire variable domain, with the rest obtained from reference TRBV30 and TRBJ2-1, is as follows: SQTIHQWPATLVQPVGSPLSLECTVEGTSNPNLYWYRQAAGRGLQLLFYSVGIGQISSEVPQNLSASRPQDRQFILSSKKLLLSDSGFYLCAWSDPGLANNEQFFGPGTRLTVL.

The chain uses TRBV5-1 and TRBJ2-7; 11 nucleotides match TRBD2. Germline trimming cut 3 bases from V and 1 base from J; bases unmatched to any gene: 9. Per the germline V gene, CDR1 is SGHRS and CDR2 is YFSETQ. The CDR3 is 17 residues long. The CDR3 region is CASSSASGGSKSYEQYF. The DNA of the CDR3 is TGCGCCAGCAGCTCGGCTAGCGGGGGGAGTAAGTCCTACGAGCAGTACTTC.

The chain recombines TRBV5-4 with TRBJ2-5; D might be TRBD1 (6 bases). CDR3 length: 13 residues. Germline V gives CDR1 SGHNT, CDR2 YYREEE (reference sequence). The V end was cut by 1 base, the J end by 7 bases, with 11 bases between. Here the CDR3 DNA reads TGTGCCAGCAGCTTGTCAGGGGTGGGGACCCAGTACTTC. This translates into CASSLSGVGTQYF. The full variable domain, completed using reference TRBV5-4 and TRBJ2-5, is ETGVTQSPTHLIKTRGQQVTLRCSSQSGHNTVSWYQQALGQGPQFIFQYYREEENGRGNFPPRFSGLQFPNYSSELNVNALELDDSALYLCASSLSGVGTQYFGPGTRLLVL.

V is TRBV7-9 and J is TRBJ2-6; the D is unclear. Per germline, CDR1 SEHNR and CDR2 FQNEAQ (reference sequence). CDR3 length equals 15 residues. Trimming removed 6 bases from V and 0 bases from J, with 9 bases in between. This CDR3 is CASSRLDSGANVLTF. DNA of the CDR3: TGTGCCAGCAGTCGATTAGACTCTGGGGCCAACGTCCTGACTTTC. The full variable domain, its missing parts supplied by reference TRBV7-9 and TRBJ2-6, is DTGVSQNPRHKITKRGQNVTFRCDPISEHNRLYWYRQTLGQGPEFLTYFQNEAQLEKSRLLSDRFSAERPKGSFSTLEIQRTEQGDSAMYLCASSRLDSGANVLTFGAGSRLTVL.

This chain uses TRBV7-3 with TRBJ2-3, with 10 nucleotides matching TRBD2. Germline assignment: CDR1 SGHTA and CDR2 FQGTGA. J lost 6 bases, V lost 1 base, and 4 bases had no gene match. This CDR3 is built from 15 residues. CDR3 residues: CASSLRAGGHDTQYF. In DNA form, the CDR3 reads TGTGCCAGCAGCTTAAGAGCGGGGGGGCACGATACGCAGTATTTT.